This T cell receptor (beta chain) appears in the sequencing data of a study of response to subunit inactivated influenza vaccine. This clonotype was observed at least ten times. TCRdb analysed the RT-PCR reads with MiXCR anew, one entry per CDR3 protein. The table has around 710,000 distinct CDR3 sequences, 11% to 15% seen once. The CDR3 runs to 12 residues. Germline loops: CDR1 SQVTM, CDR2 ANQGSEA. V gave up 5 bases and J gave up 4 bases, with 12 bases separating them. V usage is TRBV29-1 and J usage is TRBJ2-7; TRBD1 is a possible D gene (5 bases). The sequence was collected from a man aged 45-65 years who received an inactivated influenza vaccine. Here the sequenced sample was PBMCs from blood, taken 14 to 15 days before vaccination. Here the CDR3 reads CSVRQDSYEQYF. The CDR3 DNA sequence: TGCAGCGTTCGACAAGACAGTTACGAGCAGTACTTC.